Given below is one T cell receptor beta chain in context. This same CDR3 is encoded by further DNA sequences in the sample. The data belong to a study of shared T cell receptors in the human thymus. Trimming shortened V by 1 base and J by 5 bases, and 8 bases separated the two germline ends. The CDR3 has 13 residues. Germline assignment: CDR1 MDHEN and CDR2 SYDVKM. Generated by immunoSEQ multiplex PCR, the TCRdb table keeps only in-frame clones and is missing some. The data show approximately 580,000 clones, about 80% seen once. Separately, the same data were catalogued under a study of human thymus T cells.

Source material: thymocytes. The chain is built from TRBV28 and TRBJ2-5, with D perhaps TRBD2 (6 bases). The clonotype originates from a boy under two years old with a congenital heart defect. This CDR3 is CASSLSRGETQYF. DNA of the CDR3: TGTGCCAGCAGTTTATCACGGGGGGAGACCCAGTACTTC.